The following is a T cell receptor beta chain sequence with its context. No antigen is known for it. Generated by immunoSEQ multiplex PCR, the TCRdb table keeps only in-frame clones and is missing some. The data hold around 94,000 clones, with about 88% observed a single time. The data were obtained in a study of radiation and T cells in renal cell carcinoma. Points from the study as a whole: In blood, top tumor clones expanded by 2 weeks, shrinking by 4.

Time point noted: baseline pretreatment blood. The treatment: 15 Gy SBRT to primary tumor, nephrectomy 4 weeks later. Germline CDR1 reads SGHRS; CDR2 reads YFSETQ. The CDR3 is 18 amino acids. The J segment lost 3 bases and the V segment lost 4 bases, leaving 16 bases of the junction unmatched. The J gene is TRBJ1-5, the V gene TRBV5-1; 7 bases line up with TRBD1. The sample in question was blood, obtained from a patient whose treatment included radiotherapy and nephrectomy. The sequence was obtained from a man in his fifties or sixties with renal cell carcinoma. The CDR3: CASSAPQGWKLFNQPQHF. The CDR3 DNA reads TGCGCCAGCAGCGCCCCACAGGGGTGGAAGTTATTCAATCAGCCCCAGCATTTT. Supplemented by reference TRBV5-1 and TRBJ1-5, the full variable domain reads KAGVTQTPRYLIKTRGQQVTLSCSPISGHRSVSWYQQTPGQGLQFLFEYFSETQRNKGNFPGRFSGRQFSNSRSEMNVSTLELGDSALYLCASSAPQGWKLFNQPQHFGDGTRLSIL.